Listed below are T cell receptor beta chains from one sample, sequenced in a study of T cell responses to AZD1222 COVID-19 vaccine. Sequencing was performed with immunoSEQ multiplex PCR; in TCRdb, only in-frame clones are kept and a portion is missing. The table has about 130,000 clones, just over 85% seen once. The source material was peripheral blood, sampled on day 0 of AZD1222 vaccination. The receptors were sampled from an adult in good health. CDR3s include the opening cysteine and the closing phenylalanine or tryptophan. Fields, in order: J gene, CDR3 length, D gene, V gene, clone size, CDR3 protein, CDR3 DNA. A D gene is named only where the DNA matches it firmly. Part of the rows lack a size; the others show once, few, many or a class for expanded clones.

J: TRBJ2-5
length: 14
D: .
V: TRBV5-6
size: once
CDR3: CASSLRVLEETQYF
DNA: TGTGCCAGCAGCCTGCGGGTCCTCGAAGAGACCCAGTACTTC

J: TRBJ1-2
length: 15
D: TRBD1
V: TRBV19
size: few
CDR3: CASSRATGVGYGYTF
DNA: TGTGCCAGTAGTAGGGCGACAGGGGTTGGCTATGGCTACACCTTC

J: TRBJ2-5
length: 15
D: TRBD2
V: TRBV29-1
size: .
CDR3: CSVGIGGGARETQYF
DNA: TGCAGCGTTGGAATTGGCGGGGGGGCGCGGGAGACCCAGTACTTC

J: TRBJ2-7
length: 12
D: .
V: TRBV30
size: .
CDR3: CAWSAGRSEQYF
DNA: TGTGCCTGGAGTGCCGGCCGGTCTGAGCAGTACTTC

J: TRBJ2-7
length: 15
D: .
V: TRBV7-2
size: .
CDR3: CASSLVASAIYEQYF
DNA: TGTGCCAGCAGCTTAGTGGCTAGCGCCATCTACGAGCAGTACTTC

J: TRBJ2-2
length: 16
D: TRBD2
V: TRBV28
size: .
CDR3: CASSYRDYSNTGELFF
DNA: TGTGCCAGCAGCTACCGGGACTACAGTAACACCGGGGAGCTGTTTTTT

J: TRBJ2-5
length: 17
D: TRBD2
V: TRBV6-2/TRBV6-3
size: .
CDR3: CASSYSKLAGGEETQYF
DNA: TGTGCCAGCAGTTACTCGAAACTAGCGGGGGGAGAAGAGACCCAGTACTTC

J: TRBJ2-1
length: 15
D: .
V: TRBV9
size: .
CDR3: CASSVGWVGYNEQFF
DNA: TGTGCCAGCAGCGTAGGTTGGGTGGGGTACAATGAGCAGTTCTTC

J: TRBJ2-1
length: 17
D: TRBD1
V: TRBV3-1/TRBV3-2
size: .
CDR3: CASSHYPGQSAYNEQFF
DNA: TGTGCCAGCAGCCATTACCCGGGACAGTCGGCCTACAATGAGCAGTTCTTC

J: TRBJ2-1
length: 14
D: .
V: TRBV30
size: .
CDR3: CAWESGTGKNEQFF
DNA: TGTGCCTGGGAGTCCGGGACGGGAAAGAATGAGCAGTTCTTC

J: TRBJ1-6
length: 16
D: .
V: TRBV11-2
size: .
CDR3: CASNGLSQGTNSPLHF
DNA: TGTGCCAGCAACGGATTGTCCCAGGGAACGAATTCACCCCTCCACTTT

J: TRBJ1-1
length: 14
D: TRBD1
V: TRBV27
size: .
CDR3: CASSYKTGGTEAFF
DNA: TGTGCCAGCAGTTATAAAACAGGGGGCACTGAAGCTTTCTTT

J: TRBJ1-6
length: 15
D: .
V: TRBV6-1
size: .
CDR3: CASSENQGNNSPLHF
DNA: TGTGCCAGCAGTGAAAATCAGGGGAATAATTCACCCCTCCACTTT

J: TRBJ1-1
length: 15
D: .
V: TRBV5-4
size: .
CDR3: CASSRGGGGNTEAFF
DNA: TGTGCCAGCAGCCGTGGAGGGGGTGGGAACACTGAAGCTTTCTTT

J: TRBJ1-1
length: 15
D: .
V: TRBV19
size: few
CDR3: CASSPGRQANTEAFF
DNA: TGTGCCAGTAGTCCGGGAAGACAGGCGAACACTGAAGCTTTCTTT

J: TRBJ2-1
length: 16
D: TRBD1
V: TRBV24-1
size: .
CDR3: CATSDSGTGSYNEQFF
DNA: TGTGCCACCAGTGATTCCGGGACAGGGTCCTACAATGAGCAGTTCTTC

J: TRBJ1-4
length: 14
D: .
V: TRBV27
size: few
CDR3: CASSRGQSNEKLFF
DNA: TGTGCCAGCAGCCGAGGACAGAGTAATGAAAAACTGTTTTTT

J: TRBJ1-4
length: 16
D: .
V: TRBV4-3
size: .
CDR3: CASSQDWRSLNEKLFF
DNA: TGCGCCAGCAGCCAAGACTGGCGCTCACTTAATGAAAAACTGTTTTTT

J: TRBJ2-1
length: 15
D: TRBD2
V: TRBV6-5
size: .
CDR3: CASSHSGGPANEQFF
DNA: TGTGCCAGCAGCCATAGCGGGGGGCCTGCCAATGAGCAGTTCTTC